The following is a TCR beta chain sequence with its context. This specimen comes from a study of shared clonotypes between healthy human individuals. Data came from immunoSEQ multiplex PCR; TCRdb stores just in-frame clones and leaves some out. The sample comprises 1,500,000 or so clones, just under 99% of which are singletons, and around 0.38% rests with the top ten. The germline V gene encodes CDR1 SGDLS and CDR2 YYNGEE. This CDR3 region has 16 residues. V dropped 1 base and J dropped 3 bases, with 13 bases sitting between them. The source is a man aged 25 to 45 in good health. The sample taken for sequencing was naive CD4+ T cells sorted from blood. The subset here: CD45RA+ positively selected. The chain has TRBV9 and TRBJ1-4; D may be TRBD1 (5 bases). CDR3 bases: TGTGCCAGCAGCGTAAGTCCTGGGGCCGCTAATGAAAAACTGTTTTTT. As protein: CASSVSPGAANEKLFF. Based on the CDR3 plus reference TRBV9 and TRBJ1-4, the full variable domain is DSGVTQTPKHLITATGQRVTLRCSPRSGDLSVYWYQQSLDQGLQFLIQYYNGEERAKGNILERFSAQQFPDLHSELNLSSLELGDSALYFCASSVSPGAANEKLFFGSGTQLSVL.